Each of the 3 T cell receptor beta chains below was sequenced from the same sample in a study of CD4+ T cells in melanoma. Repertoires were generated with immunoSEQ multiplex PCR, while TCRdb's copy carries only in-frame clones and drops some. Of roughly 110,000 clones listed, 92% are singletons. Sequenced material: peripheral blood. The receptor set was obtained from a human donor with melanoma.

This chain links TRBV27 with TRBJ2-2; 9 positions agree with TRBD2. J lost 2 bases, V lost 7 bases, and 8 bases had no gene match. The CDR3 loop spans 16 amino acids. Germline CDR1 is MNHEY and CDR2 is SMNVEV (reference sequence). The CDR3 is CASTFSGRINTGELFF. The CDR3 DNA sequence: TGTGCCAGCACTTTCAGCGGGAGGATAAACACCGGGGAGCTGTTTTTT.

The chain is built from TRBV7-9 and TRBJ2-3; D ambiguous. The V end was cut by 0 bases, the J end by 2 bases, with 9 bases between. There are 15 residues in the CDR3. Germline V gene data show CDR1 as SEHNR and CDR2 as FQNEAQ (reference sequence). CDR3 DNA: TGTGCCAGCAGCTTAGCGGAGACCACCACAGATACGCAGTATTTT. As protein: CASSLAETTTDTQYF.

This rearrangement joins TRBV7-9 to TRBJ1-3; D is ambiguous. Trimming took off 5 bases at V and 0 bases at J, with 11 bases between the two ends. The germline CDR1 and CDR2 sequences are SEHNR and FQNEAQ (reference sequence). This CDR3 comprises 15 residues. In DNA, the CDR3 is TGTGCCAGCAGCCCTCACGCGTCCTCTGGAAACACCATATATTTT. Amino acids: CASSPHASSGNTIYF.